This T cell receptor (beta chain) derives from a study of cytomegalovirus exposure and HLA in healthy donors. Here immunoSEQ multiplex PCR was the method, and the copy in TCRdb shows in-frame clones only, minus some. This table holds roughly 150,000 clones, 70% to 85% found once. The specimen was PBMCs. The clonotype comes from a man aged 30 to 39 in good health and CMV-seropositive.

The CDR3 sequence is CASSLAIWVRGSYEQYF. The CDR3 nucleotides read TGTGCCAGCAGCTTAGCGATTTGGGTCCGGGGCTCCTACGAGCAGTACTTC. J is TRBJ2-7 and V is TRBV7-8; maybe TRBD2 (5 bases). Between the trimmed V and J ends, which lost 0 bases and 0 bases, there was a span of 15 bases. The length of the CDR3 is 17 residues. The germline V gene has CDR1 SGHVS and CDR2 FQNEAQ.